A selection of T cell receptor beta chains follows, all from one sample in a study of PD-1 blockade in classical Hodgkin lymphoma. The repertoire was sequenced with immunoSEQ multiplex PCR; TCRdb's copy has only in-frame clones and lacks some. Of roughly 3,800 clones in the sample, about 87% were seen once. This specimen consisted of CD4+ T cells from blood, obtained at baseline. Receptors originate from a human donor with classical Hodgkin lymphoma. Both conserved end residues are part of each CDR3. A D gene is named only where the DNA matches it firmly. Part of the rows lack a size; the others show once, few, many or a class for expanded clones.

TRBD2	TRBV12-5	TRBJ2-2	NA	TGTGCTAGTGGTTCCGAGCGGGGGCTAGGCACCGGGGAGCTGTTTTTT	CASGSERGLGTGELFF
NA	TRBV6-5	TRBJ2-3	NA	TGTGCCAGCAGGGCTCGAGGGTACACAGATACGCAGTATTTT	CASRARGYTDTQYF
NA	TRBV5-1	TRBJ2-2	NA	TGCGCCAGCAGCTTAACCCCCTCTGTGAGCACCGGGGAGCTGTTTTTT	CASSLTPSVSTGELFF
TRBD1	TRBV9	TRBJ1-2	NA	TGTGCCAGCAGCGCCCCCGGGACAGGGGTCGGCTACACCTTC	CASSAPGTGVGYTF
TRBD1	TRBV5-1	TRBJ1-4	NA	TGCGCCAGCAGCCCAGGGACAGGGGGCCGGGAAAAACTGTTTTTT	CASSPGTGGREKLFF
TRBD1	TRBV7-9	TRBJ1-2	NA	TGTGCCAGCAGCTTAGGAGCCGGGACAGCTAACTATGGCTACACCTTC	CASSLGAGTANYGYTF
NA	TRBV5-1	TRBJ1-6	NA	TGCGCCAGCAGCTTGGTGGCAGCAAGACCCAATTCACCCCTCCACTTT	CASSLVAARPNSPLHF
NA	TRBV6-5	TRBJ1-2	NA	TGTGCCAGCACCCTAGGGGGGGCAGGCTATGGCTACACCTTC	CASTLGGAGYGYTF
TRBD1	TRBV28	TRBJ2-7	NA	TGTGCCAGCAGTGGGCGGACAGGGAGATCCAGATCTCTCCTCTACGAGCAGTACTTC	CASSGRTGRSRSLLYEQYF
NA	TRBV6-5	TRBJ2-7	NA	TGTGCCAGCAGCAACAGTGACCTTAGCTCCTACGAGCAGTACTTC	CASSNSDLSSYEQYF
NA	TRBV5-2	TRBJ2-7	NA	TGTGCCAGCAGCCAACCGGGGCTTGGTCTCTCGTTCGGGGAGCAGTACTTC	CASSQPGLGLSFGEQYF
NA	TRBV20-1	TRBJ1-2	NA	TGCAGTGCCGTGGGAACCGGGGGCTACACCTTC	CSAVGTGGYTF
NA	TRBV28	TRBJ1-6	NA	TGTGCCAGCCTGGGGGGGGGCTCCTATAATTCACCCCTCCACTTT	CASLGGGSYNSPLHF
TRBD1	TRBV2	TRBJ1-6	once	TGTGCCAGCAGTGACGACAGGGCCTATAATTCACCCCTCCACTTT	CASSDDRAYNSPLHF